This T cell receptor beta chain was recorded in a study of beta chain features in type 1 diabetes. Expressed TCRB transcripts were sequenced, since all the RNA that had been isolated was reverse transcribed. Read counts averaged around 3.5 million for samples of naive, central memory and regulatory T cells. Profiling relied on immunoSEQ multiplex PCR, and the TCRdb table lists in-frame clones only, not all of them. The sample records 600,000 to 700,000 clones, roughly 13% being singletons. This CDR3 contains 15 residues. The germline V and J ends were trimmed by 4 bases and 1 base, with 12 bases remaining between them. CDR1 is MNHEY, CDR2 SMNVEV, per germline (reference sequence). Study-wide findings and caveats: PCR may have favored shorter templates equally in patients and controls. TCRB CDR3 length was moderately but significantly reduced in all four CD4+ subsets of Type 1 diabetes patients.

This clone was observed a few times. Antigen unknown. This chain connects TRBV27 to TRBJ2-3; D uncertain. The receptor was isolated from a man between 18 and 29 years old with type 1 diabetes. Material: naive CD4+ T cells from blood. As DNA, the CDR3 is TGTGCCAGCAGTTCGCCCTGGGTTCGCACAGATACGCAGTATTTT. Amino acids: CASSSPWVRTDTQYF.